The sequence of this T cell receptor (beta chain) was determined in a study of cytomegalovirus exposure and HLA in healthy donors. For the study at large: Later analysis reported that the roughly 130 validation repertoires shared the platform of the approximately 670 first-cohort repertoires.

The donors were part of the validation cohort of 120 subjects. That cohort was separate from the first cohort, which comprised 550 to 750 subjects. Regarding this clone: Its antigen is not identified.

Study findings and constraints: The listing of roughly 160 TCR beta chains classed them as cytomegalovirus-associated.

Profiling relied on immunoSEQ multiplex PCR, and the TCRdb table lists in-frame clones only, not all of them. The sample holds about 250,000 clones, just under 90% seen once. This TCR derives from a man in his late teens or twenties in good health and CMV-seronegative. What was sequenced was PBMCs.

CDR3 DNA: TGTGCCAGCAGCTATAGACCGGGACAGGGCTACGAGCAGTACTTC. Translated: CASSYRPGQGYEQYF. The chain combines TRBV7-9 with TRBJ2-7; the match to TRBD1 covers 9 bases. Germline CDR1 reads SEHNR; CDR2 reads FQNEAQ (reference sequence). This CDR3 has 15 amino acids. V shed 4 bases and J 3 bases; nucleotides not matched to a gene: 7. Drawing the rest from reference TRBV7-9 and TRBJ2-7, the complete variable domain is DTGVSQNPRHKITKRGQNVTFRCDPISEHNRLYWYRQTLGQGPEFLTYFQNEAQLEKSRLLSDRFSAERPKGSFSTLEIQRTEQGDSAMYLCASSYRPGQGYEQYFGPGTRLTVT.